This T cell receptor (beta chain) was recovered during a study of cytomegalovirus exposure and HLA in healthy donors. Study conclusions and caveats: According to the study, 160 or so TCR beta chains were cytomegalovirus-associated. Researchers reported in a later analysis that a missense DCLRE1C variant was tied to TCR beta V- and J-gene trimming.

A multiplex PCR was run with 60 Vbeta primers and 13 Jbeta primers. Repertoires were generated with immunoSEQ multiplex PCR, while TCRdb's copy carries only in-frame clones and drops some. The data show approximately 100,000 clones, over 70% seen once. Comment on this clone: Its antigen is unknown.

CDR3 length: 15 residues. Germline V gene data show CDR1 as MNHEY and CDR2 as SVGAGI. V was shortened by 6 bases and J by 2 bases, with 14 bases between the two germline ends. The chain recombines TRBV6-5 with TRBJ2-1; tentative D call: TRBD2 (6 bases). The sample taken for sequencing was PBMCs. The sequence was collected from a male donor in good health and CMV-seropositive. The CDR3, as DNA: TGTGCCAGCAGCTTGACTAGTGTGACCTACAATGAGCAGTTCTTC. Amino acid sequence: CASSLTSVTYNEQFF.